A single sample is the source of the 3 T cell receptor beta chains below, sequenced in a study of CD8 T cells in Susac syndrome. The RNA input was about 0.5 to 1 ug, and it was reverse transcribed with random hexamers. TCRdb re-called the immunoSEQ multiplex PCR reads through MiXCR, storing one row per CDR3 protein. Of about 300,000 distinct CDR3 sequences listed, about 91% are singletons. Sequencing was performed on CD4+ T cells from PBMCs. The receptors here all came from a human donor with multiple sclerosis.

V usage is TRBV6-6 and J usage is TRBJ2-2, with D tentatively TRBD2 (5 bases). Per the germline V gene, CDR1 is MNHNY and CDR2 is SVGAGI (reference sequence). V was trimmed by 11 bases and J by 4 bases, leaving 17 bases between them. CDR3 length: 14 residues. CDR3: CAGTRVAGTGELFF. The CDR3 region has the DNA TGTGCCGGCACCCGGGTGGCGGGCACCGGGGAGCTGTTTTTT.

V gene TRBV20-1 combines with J gene TRBJ1-5; no definite D call. The CDR3 covers 12 residues. Germline V gene sequence: CDR1 DFQATT, CDR2 SNEGSKA (reference sequence). Trimming took off 5 bases at V and 4 bases at J, with 9 bases between the two ends. The CDR3 sequence is CSASEANQPQHF. The CDR3 DNA is TGCAGTGCTTCCGAGGCGAATCAGCCCCAGCATTTT.

This clonotype was picked up one time. V and J are TRBV2 and TRBJ1-2; 7 nucleotides agree with TRBD1. The CDR3 runs 15 residues. CDR1 is SNHLY, CDR2 FYNNEI, per germline. V dropped 7 bases and J dropped 3; count of bases not matched to a gene: 11. The CDR3 loop is CASNQDREFYYGYTF. DNA for the CDR3: TGTGCCAGCAACCAAGACAGGGAATTTTACTATGGCTACACCTTC.